This record concerns one TCR beta chain sequence. What it binds is not known. The table came from immunoSEQ multiplex PCR; TCRdb's copy has only in-frame clones and leaves some out. This table holds around 1,100,000 clones, about 80% found once. Healthy HIV-negative adults without recent acute infections or vaccinations served as donors. This entry is derived from a study of shared clonotypes between healthy human individuals. Study conclusions and caveats: Non-shared clonotypes displayed generation probabilities falling below those of clonotypes present in all four donors. Naive subsets typically showed greater estimated richness than memory subsets. Roughly 5% of naive CD4 clonotypes were shared across four donors.

Trimming cost V 3 bases and J 6 bases, with 15 bases left between them. Per germline, CDR1 MDHEN and CDR2 SYDVKM. CDR3 length equals 15 residues. Sequencing was carried out using memory CD4+ T cells from PBMCs. This sample's subset: CD45RA-negative fraction. This chain uses TRBV28 with TRBJ1-5, with unresolved D. The TCR originated in a young man in good health. Some clones in this sample may be carry-over from other donors' samples. This CDR3 is CASSFSQNERQPQHF. DNA for the CDR3: TGTGCCAGCAGTTTCTCACAGAACGAGCGTCAGCCCCAGCATTTT.